This T cell receptor beta chain was captured by sequencing in a study of lymphopenia after photon versus proton radiotherapy. General study results and limits: Survival link was tested only in deceased patients; proton benefit remains a possibility. Photon-treated patients lost naive T cells and TCR diversity; proton-treated stayed stable. After the lymphocyte nadir, photon-treated repertoires showed oligoclonal expansion, especially of CD8+ Temra cells.

The germline V gene encodes CDR1 LNHNV and CDR2 YYDKDF (reference sequence). Trimming removed 0 bases from V and 8 bases from J, with 13 bases in between. The CDR3 contains 14 residues. Generated by immunoSEQ multiplex PCR, the TCRdb table keeps only in-frame clones and is missing some. This table has 55,000 to 70,000 clones, over 80% appearing once. Regarding this clone: Its antigen is not identified.

The V call is TRBV15, the J call TRBJ1-2; D unclear. This material consisted of peripheral blood, taken from a patient treated with proton-based radiotherapy. The TCR originated in a man of 80 years or more with esophageal cancer. CDR3 in amino acids: CATSRDFKGGGYTF. The CDR3 nucleotides read TGTGCCACCAGCAGAGATTTCAAGGGAGGCGGCTACACCTTC.